Below are 13 T cell receptor beta chains sequenced from a single sample in a study of regulatory dendritic cells for organ transplantation. The method was immunoSEQ multiplex PCR; TCRdb's version includes in-frame clones alone and lacks a portion of them. The repertoire holds 26,000 or so clones, with approximately 82% as singletons. Sequencing was carried out using naive CD4+ T cells from blood. Subset noted: CD45RA+ naive T cells. These receptors were obtained from a human donor in good health.

The CDR3 spells CASSEPPGRVGETQYF. As DNA, the CDR3 is TGTGCCAGCAGTGAACCCCCAGGCAGGGTGGGGGAGACCCAGTACTTC. The J gene is TRBJ2-5, the V gene TRBV25-1; a possible D gene is TRBD1 (5 bases). V shed 2 bases and J shed 5 bases, with 18 bases lying between them. The CDR3 totals 16 residues. Germline V gene sequence: CDR1 MGHDK, CDR2 SYGVNS.

This clone was detected once. CDR3: CASRVREWGTGELFF. The CDR3 DNA reads as TGTGCCAGCAGAGTTCGGGAGTGGGGAACCGGGGAGCTGTTTTTT. V usage is TRBV5-5 and J usage is TRBJ2-2; tentatively, D is TRBD2 (6 bases). This CDR3 is built from 15 residues. Germline-derived CDR1 and CDR2 are SGHKS and YYEKEE (reference sequence). The germline V and J ends were trimmed by 5 bases and 5 bases, with 16 bases remaining between them.

V gene TRBV15 combines with J gene TRBJ2-3; D perhaps matches TRBD1 (6 bases). V was cut by 0 bases and J by 3 bases, with 13 bases left in between. Germline CDR1 is LNHNV and CDR2 is YYDKDF (reference sequence). This CDR3 is built from 16 residues. CDR3 sequence reads: CATSRDPVGATDTQYF. CDR3 sequence (DNA): TGTGCCACCAGCAGAGACCCCGTGGGGGCTACAGATACGCAGTATTTT.

The chain is built from TRBV6-5 and TRBJ1-4, with D uncertain. Trimming took 2 bases from V and 8 from J, leaving 9 bases between them. The CDR3 totals 13 residues. The V gene's germline CDR1 is MNHEY and CDR2 SVGAGI. CDR3 loop: CASSYGEEEKLFF. In nucleotides, the CDR3 is TGTGCCAGCAGTTACGGGGAGGAGGAAAAACTGTTTTTT.

The chain joins TRBV5-1 to TRBJ1-5; 7 nucleotides match TRBD1. The CDR3 runs to 16 residues. Germline loops: CDR1 SGHRS, CDR2 YFSETQ. With V trimmed by 4 bases and J by 4 bases, 11 bases remained unmatched. This CDR3 reads CASSPIPGQSNQPQHF. The CDR3, as DNA: TGCGCCAGCAGCCCGATACCGGGACAGAGTAATCAGCCCCAGCATTTT. Combining the CDR3 with reference TRBV5-1 and TRBJ1-5 gives the whole variable domain KAGVTQTPRYLIKTRGQQVTLSCSPISGHRSVSWYQQTPGQGLQFLFEYFSETQRNKGNFPGRFSGRQFSNSRSEMNVSTLELGDSALYLCASSPIPGQSNQPQHFGDGTRLSIL.

This clone was seen only a few times. This chain connects TRBV9 to TRBJ1-6; 9 bases fit TRBD1. V was clipped by 0 bases and J by 7 bases; unmatched bases: 2. This CDR3 comprises 15 residues. Germline V gene data show CDR1 as SGDLS and CDR2 as YYNGEE. CDR3: CASSVDGTGNSPLHF. Written as DNA, the CDR3 is TGTGCCAGCAGCGTAGATGGGACAGGGAATTCACCCCTCCACTTT.

The chain couples TRBV2 to TRBJ2-2; D is possibly TRBD1 (6 bases). Trimming took 6 bases from V and 4 from J, leaving 12 bases between them. Germline V CDR1 and CDR2: SNHLY, FYNNEI. The length of the CDR3 is 14 residues. The CDR3 protein is CASRTGMGTGELFF. The DNA for the CDR3 is TGTGCCAGCAGGACAGGCATGGGCACCGGGGAGCTGTTTTTT.

V usage is TRBV7-2 and J usage is TRBJ1-2, with 7 nucleotides matching TRBD1. The CDR3 is 13 residues long. CDR1 is SGHTA and CDR2 is FQGNSA in the germline V gene. V gave up 3 bases and J gave up 4 bases; unmatched junction bases: 2. CDR3: CASSFGQVYGYTF. CDR3 nucleotide sequence: TGTGCCAGCAGCTTCGGACAGGTCTATGGCTACACCTTC.

The CDR3 loop reads CASNLLAGGHNEQFF. As DNA, the CDR3 is TGTGCCAGCAACTTACTAGCGGGGGGGCACAATGAGCAGTTCTTC. This chain uses TRBV2 with TRBJ2-1; the match to TRBD2 covers 13 bases. V was pared by 7 bases and J by 5 bases, with 5 bases of the junction left unmatched. The CDR3 is made up of 15 amino acids. Germline-derived CDR1 and CDR2 are SNHLY and FYNNEI.

In this sample, this clone turned up a few times. V usage is TRBV4-1 and J usage is TRBJ2-2; 10 nucleotides align to TRBD1. With V trimmed by 2 bases and J by 7 bases, 7 bases remained unmatched. CDR1 and CDR2 from the germline V gene are MGHRA and YSYEKL. This CDR3 region has 16 residues. The CDR3 is CASSQIPGQGSGELFF. The CDR3 nucleotides are TGCGCCAGCAGCCAAATACCGGGACAGGGGAGCGGGGAGCTGTTTTTT.

This chain links TRBV5-1 with TRBJ1-5, with 10 bases matching TRBD1. The trim removed 4 bases at V and 3 bases at J, leaving 4 bases unmatched. Germline loops: CDR1 SGHRS, CDR2 YFSETQ. The CDR3 extends over 15 amino acids. DNA of the CDR3: TGCGCCAGCAGCCCCGGGACAGGGGACAATCAGCCCCAGCATTTT. Translation gives CASSPGTGDNQPQHF.

This chain uses TRBV14 with TRBJ2-3; a weak D match, TRBD1 (5 bases). The V end was cut by 5 bases, the J end by 0 bases, with 9 bases between. The germline CDR1 and CDR2 sequences are SGHDN and FVKESK. CDR3 size: 14 residues. The CDR3: CASSLTVSTDTQYF. CDR3 in DNA: TGTGCCAGCAGCTTGACAGTGAGCACAGATACGCAGTATTTT.

V is TRBV18 and J is TRBJ2-7, with D perhaps matching TRBD1 (5 bases). V lost 6 bases and J 5 bases, leaving 14 bases between the germline ends. CDR3 length: 13 residues. Germline CDR1 reads KGHSH; CDR2 reads LQKENI. CDR3 protein: CASSGGQGNEQYF. Written as DNA, the CDR3 is TGTGCCAGCTCGGGCGGCCAGGGAAACGAGCAGTACTTC.